This TCR beta chain was identified in a study of OX40 agonist ivuxolimab in advanced cancers. Regarding the study as a whole: Antigen specificity remained undetermined for the expanded peripheral T cells. Certain nonresponders additionally had low normalized T-cell clonal expansion. Expanded clones tended on average to be more numerous among CD8+ T cells than CD4+. The study observed clonal expansion of CD4+ and CD8+ blood T cells by week 6 at 0.1 to 3.0 mg/kg.

Germline V gene sequence: CDR1 SGHNT, CDR2 YYREEE (reference sequence). V dropped 5 bases and J dropped 1 base, with 19 bases sitting between them. This CDR3 has 17 residues. About this clone: Its antigen is currently unknown.

Assay used: immunoSEQ multiplex PCR; TCRdb lists only in-frame clones, some missing. The sample has fewer than 30,000 clones, 82% seen once. Sequencing was performed on CD4+ or CD8+ T cells sorted from blood, taken in a trial of the OX40 agonist ivuxolimab. The chain uses TRBV5-4 and TRBJ2-1; D not resolved. This TCR was recovered from an adult with an advanced solid tumor such as melanoma, head and neck, liver or kidney cancer. The CDR3 nucleotides read TGTGCCAGCAGGCCATCTCCGACGGAAGGGTCCTACAATGAGCAGTTCTTC. Amino acid sequence: CASRPSPTEGSYNEQFF.